Sequencing of this T cell receptor beta chain was carried out in a study of cytomegalovirus exposure and HLA in healthy donors. The study's findings and limits: Most TCR sequences showed up rarely, but some public TCRs showed up in many donors. Among TCR beta chains, those listed as cytomegalovirus-associated numbered about 150.

Clones were read by immunoSEQ multiplex PCR, and TCRdb kept only the in-frame ones, dropping some. Among 110,000 or so clones listed, about nine tenths were seen once. The study drew the donors from its approximately 130-subject validation cohort, separate from the roughly 700-subject first cohort. After removal of 8 bases from V and 4 bases from J, the junction contained 5 bases not matched to a gene. This CDR3 spans 14 amino acids. CDR1 is SEHNR and CDR2 is FQNEAQ in the germline V gene (reference sequence). As concerns this clone: Its antigen is currently unknown.

This chain connects TRBV7-9 to TRBJ1-4; 9 bases are shared with TRBD1. The TCR comes from a man younger than 35 in good health and CMV-seronegative. The sample was PBMCs. CDR3 nucleotide sequence: TGTGCCAGCGGACAGGGGAGGAATAATGAAAAACTGTTTTTT. Encoded protein: CASGQGRNNEKLFF.